One sample yielded the 32 T cell receptor beta chains listed below, sequenced in a study of blood T cell repertoires in COVID-19. Some clones are missing from TCRdb's copy, which holds only in-frame ones; the method was immunoSEQ multiplex PCR. The table shows about 90,000 clones, with around four fifths occurring only once. The sample comprised peripheral blood. These receptor sequences come from a woman between 65 and 79 years old with active or convalescent COVID-19.

V gene TRBV21-1 combines with J gene TRBJ2-7; the table's D call, TRBD2, has no DNA check behind it. TRBV21-1 is a listed pseudogene. The length of the CDR3 is 11 residues. The CDR3 nucleotides are TGTGCCAGCAGCAACCGACTCGGGCAGTACTTC. It codes for CASSNRLGQYF.

Details on this clone: At one of its ends the junction is not consistent with the germline gene, which may arise from a read error. This chain joins TRBV6-5 and TRBJ2-4; 9 nucleotides match TRBD1. Germline V CDR1 and CDR2: MNHEY, SVGAGI. CDR3 size: 13 residues. Written as DNA, the CDR3 is TGTGCCAGCACCCGGTGGGACAGGGCATCCCCTTCCTTC. It specifies CASTRWDRASPSF.

This clone occurred a few times. The chain combines TRBV5-6 with TRBJ1-1; 10 positions match TRBD1. The CDR3 contains 15 residues. Germline V gives CDR1 SGHDT, CDR2 YYEEEE. Unmatched junction bases numbered 3, after V lost 0 bases and J lost 4 bases. CDR3 sequence: CASSLVGTGVTEAFF. Here the CDR3 DNA reads TGTGCCAGCAGCTTGGTGGGGACAGGGGTCACTGAAGCTTTCTTT.

The V gene is TRBV6-2 or TRBV6-3, the J gene TRBJ2-7, with 10 positions matching TRBD1. Germline loops: CDR1 MNHEY, CDR2 SVGEGT. V was clipped by 2 bases and J by 6 bases; unmatched bases: 4. The CDR3 is 14 amino acids. CDR3 residues: CASSYIRQGAEQYF. CDR3 bases: TGTGCCAGCAGTTACATCAGACAGGGGGCCGAGCAGTACTTC.

V and J are TRBV6-5 and TRBJ2-1, with D unresolved. The germline V and J ends were trimmed by 6 bases and 1 base, with 10 bases remaining between them. Germline-derived CDR1 and CDR2 are MNHEY and SVGAGI. The CDR3 has 14 amino acids. CDR3: CASRAIGSYNEQFF. As DNA, the CDR3 is TGTGCCAGCAGGGCGATCGGGTCCTACAATGAGCAGTTCTTC.

The gene calls are TRBV11-2 and TRBJ2-1; maybe TRBD1 (6 bases). The CDR3 consists of 15 residues. Germline V CDR1 and CDR2: SGHAT, FQNNGV. V was pared by 0 bases and J by 7 bases, with 13 bases between. The CDR3 sequence: CASSLDLRRGNEQFF. The DNA of the CDR3 is TGTGCCAGCAGCTTAGACCTCCGAAGGGGGAATGAGCAGTTCTTC.

The table lists this clone with a few counts. The chain has TRBV10-3 and TRBJ1-1, with D possibly being TRBD1 (5 bases). With 11 bases removed from V and 3 bases from J, the gap between germline ends came to 13 bases. CDR1 ENHRY and CDR2 SYGVKD come from the germline V gene. The CDR3 totals 12 residues. CDR3 DNA sequence: TGTGCCGGATCCGGGGGGGACACTGAAGCTTTCTTT. Amino acid sequence: CAGSGGDTEAFF.

As for this clone: Other DNA variants within this sample encode the same CDR3. The chain uses TRBV11-2 and TRBJ1-1; maybe TRBD1 (5 bases). The CDR3 is 15 residues long. Germline V gives CDR1 SGHAT, CDR2 FQNNGV. Trimming stripped 1 base from V and 1 base from J, with 10 bases between. The CDR3 sequence is CASSLVPGSNTEAFF. The CDR3 DNA sequence: TGTGCCAGCAGCTTAGTACCAGGGTCGAACACTGAAGCTTTCTTT.

The rearrangement uses TRBV15 and TRBJ1-2, with 10 nucleotides matching TRBD1. CDR3 size: 14 residues. Looked up from germline, CDR1 is LNHNV and CDR2 is YYDKDF (reference sequence). V gave up 5 bases and J gave up 5 bases; unmatched junction bases: 5. The DNA for the CDR3 is TGTGCCACCAGCCGGGACAGGGGTTATTATGGCTACACCTTC. This gives the protein CATSRDRGYYGYTF.

This chain links TRBV14 with TRBJ2-3, with a weak D call TRBD1 (5 bases). Trimming left V 1 base short and J 0 bases short, with 11 bases between. In germline, CDR1 is SGHDN, CDR2 FVKESK. This CDR3 has 16 amino acids. The CDR3 loop reads CASSQVWGRSTDTQYF. In DNA, the CDR3 is TGTGCCAGCAGCCAAGTTTGGGGCCGGAGCACAGATACGCAGTATTTT. Drawing the rest from reference TRBV14 and TRBJ2-3, the complete variable domain is EAGVTQFPSHSVIEKGQTVTLRCDPISGHDNLYWYRRVMGKEIKFLLHFVKESKQDESGMPNNRFLAERTGGTYSTLKVQPAELEDSGVYFCASSQVWGRSTDTQYFGPGTRLTVL.

The V call is TRBV5-4, the J call TRBJ2-7; 7 nucleotides align to TRBD1. V was pared by 0 bases and J by 3 bases, with 0 bases of the junction left unmatched. The CDR3 length is 13 residues. From germline, CDR1 is SGHNT and CDR2 YYREEE (reference sequence). CDR3 amino acids: CASSLGTGYEQYF. CDR3 DNA sequence: TGTGCCAGCAGCTTGGGGACAGGCTACGAGCAGTACTTC.

The chain combines TRBV10-2 with TRBJ1-4; perhaps TRBD1 as D (6 bases). CDR1 WSHSY and CDR2 SAAADI come from the germline V gene. Trimming cost V 6 bases and J 7 bases, with 18 bases left between them. This CDR3 spans 15 amino acids. In nucleotides, the CDR3 is TGCGCCAGCAGGAACCGGGGGGGCGAGGGTGAAAAACTGTTTTTT. This codes for CASRNRGGEGEKLFF.

The gene calls are TRBV19 and TRBJ1-5, with TRBD1 identical over 11 bases. This CDR3 has 17 residues. J lost 5 bases, V lost 6 bases, and 12 bases had no gene match. Germline V gene lookup returns CDR1 LNHDA and CDR2 SQIVND (reference sequence). The CDR3, as DNA: TGTGCCAGTAGCCTTAGGACAGGGGGCTTTGAGGATCAGCCCCAGCATTTT. It encodes CASSLRTGGFEDQPQHF.

The chain couples TRBV28 to TRBJ1-3, with D perhaps TRBD1 (5 bases). There are 16 residues in the CDR3. V was pared by 9 bases and J by 1 base, with 19 bases between. Germline V gene lookup returns CDR1 MDHEN and CDR2 SYDVKM. CDR3 in amino acids: CASSRTGTASGNTIYF. The DNA for the CDR3 is TGTGCCAGTTCACGGACGGGGACTGCGTCTGGAAACACCATATATTTT.

The chain employs TRBV3-1 (or the pseudogene TRBV3-2) and TRBJ2-7, with 8 bases lining up with TRBD1. CDR1 and CDR2 (germline): LGHDT, YNNKEL (reference sequence). Trimming removed 6 bases from V and 2 bases from J; junction bases left unmatched: 9. CDR3 length equals 15 residues. The CDR3, as DNA: TGTGCCAGCAGGTCGGCCGGGACAGGAACCTACGAGCAGTACTTC. Amino acids: CASRSAGTGTYEQYF.

V and J are TRBV10-2 and TRBJ2-1; TRBD2 aligns across 9 bases. This CDR3 has 13 amino acids. The J segment lost 2 bases and the V segment lost 8 bases, leaving 1 base of the junction unmatched. Germline loops: CDR1 WSHSY, CDR2 SAAADI. The DNA for the CDR3 is TGCGCCAGCCGACTAGCGGCCTACAATGAGCAGTTCTTC. This translates into CASRLAAYNEQFF.

This chain connects TRBV5-1 to TRBJ2-7; 8 bases are shared with TRBD2. Trimming cost V 0 bases and J 2 bases; bases outside gene matches: 4. Per the germline V gene, CDR1 is SGHRS and CDR2 is YFSETQ. There are 15 residues in the CDR3. The CDR3 protein is CASSLVGGGTYEQYF. CDR3 coding DNA: TGCGCCAGCAGCTTGGTAGGCGGGGGGACCTACGAGCAGTACTTC.

The chain carries TRBV7-2 and TRBJ2-1, with 10 bases matching TRBD2. Trimming cost V 3 bases and J 4 bases; bases outside gene matches: 6. Looked up from germline, CDR1 is SGHTA and CDR2 is FQGNSA. This CDR3 is built from 16 residues. CDR3 DNA: TGTGCCAGCAGCTTCTACTTAGCGGGGGGATACAATGAGCAGTTCTTC. Its protein product is CASSFYLAGGYNEQFF.

The rearrangement joins TRBV7-2 to TRBJ1-3; no clear D. V dropped 2 bases and J dropped 3 bases, with 14 bases sitting between them. The CDR3 consists of 16 residues. CDR1 is SGHTA, CDR2 FQGNSA, per germline. This CDR3 is CASSLLGSIDGNTIYF. In DNA form, the CDR3 reads TGTGCCAGCAGCTTATTGGGCTCAATAGATGGAAACACCATATATTTT.

This chain joins TRBV4-1 and TRBJ2-7; the match to TRBD2 covers 13 bases. Germline V gene data show CDR1 as MGHRA and CDR2 as YSYEKL. The CDR3 is 18 residues long. The ends lost 2 bases at V and 0 bases at J; junction bases unmatched: 7. CDR3 region: CASSQLTSGGMSSYEQYF. For the CDR3, the DNA is TGCGCCAGCAGCCAACTGACTAGCGGGGGGATGAGCTCCTACGAGCAGTACTTC.

The chain couples TRBV13 to TRBJ2-7; D gene unclear. This CDR3 is 15 amino acids long. V was clipped by 4 bases and J by 0 bases, with 13 bases between them. CDR1 is PRHDT, CDR2 FYEKMQ, per germline (reference sequence). Here the CDR3 reads CASSSYSGSSYEQYF. In DNA, the CDR3 is TGTGCCAGCAGCTCTTATTCAGGTAGCTCCTACGAGCAGTACTTC.

The V and J genes are TRBV4-3 and TRBJ1-6; possible D gene TRBD1, 5 bases. Germline CDR1 and CDR2: LGHNA and YSLEER. Trimming removed 0 bases at V and 10 bases at J, with 16 bases between. The CDR3 runs 16 residues. The CDR3 loop is CASSQDAAGLSSPLHF. As DNA, the CDR3 is TGCGCCAGCAGCCAAGATGCTGCAGGGTTAAGCTCACCCCTCCACTTT.

This sequence joins TRBV24-1 and TRBJ1-5; 7 nucleotides align to TRBD1. The CDR3 extends over 15 amino acids. J lost 2 bases, V lost 4 bases, and 4 bases had no gene match. Germline lookup yields CDR1 KGHDR and CDR2 SFDVKD. The CDR3 DNA reads TGTGCCACCAGTGACCCAGGGGGTGGCAATCAGCCCCAGCATTTT. Translating gives CATSDPGGGNQPQHF.

The gene calls are TRBV6-5 and TRBJ1-1, with 8 bases lining up with TRBD1. Germline CDR1 MNHEY, CDR2 SVGAGI. The CDR3 totals 12 residues. V lost 8 bases to trimming and J lost 3 bases; unmatched junction nucleotides: 2. CDR3 in DNA: TGTGCCAGCTGGGACAGGTACACTGAAGCTTTCTTT. Translated, it gives CASWDRYTEAFF.

The chain is built from TRBV7-2 and TRBJ1-1; D is ambiguous. With 1 base removed from V and 3 bases from J, the gap between germline ends came to 12 bases. CDR3 size: 15 residues. Germline CDR1 SGHTA, CDR2 FQGNSA. This chain's CDR3 is CASSLGVTRDTEAFF. The CDR3 nucleotides read TGTGCCAGCAGCTTAGGAGTCACCCGAGACACTGAAGCTTTCTTT.

The V gene is TRBV7-2, the J gene TRBJ2-7; no clear D. Germline assignment: CDR1 SGHTA and CDR2 FQGNSA. V lost 1 base to trimming and J lost 3 bases, with 16 bases between them. The CDR3 totals 16 residues. The CDR3 DNA follows: TGTGCCAGCAGCTTAGTGCGAATCGTACCTCTCTACGAGCAGTACTTC. Translation gives CASSLVRIVPLYEQYF.

The J gene is TRBJ1-1, the V gene TRBV21-1; the table's D gene call, TRBD1, was not cross checked with the DNA. TRBV21-1 is a documented pseudogene. The CDR3 contains 14 residues. CDR3 DNA: TGTGCCAGCAGCAAAGACCCTACAGGCACTGAAGCTTTCTTT. Amino acid sequence: CASSKDPTGTEAFF.

This clone was seen just once. The V and J genes are TRBV10-3 and TRBJ2-7; a possible D gene is TRBD2 (5 bases). This CDR3 region has 13 residues. Trimming left V 4 bases short and J 1 base short, with 8 bases between. The germline gives CDR1 ENHRY, CDR2 SYGVKD. Here the CDR3 DNA reads TGTGCCATCAGTGGCGGACTTTCCTACGAGCAGTACTTC. Amino acids: CAISGGLSYEQYF.

The chain combines TRBV10-3 with TRBJ1-1; 11 bases fit TRBD1. The V gene's germline CDR1 is ENHRY and CDR2 SYGVKD. This CDR3 is built from 15 residues. The ends lost 5 bases at V and 6 bases at J; junction bases unmatched: 8. The CDR3 DNA follows: TGTGCCATCAGTACCGGACAGGGGGCAGGCGCTGAAGCTTTCTTT. Protein sequence: CAISTGQGAGAEAFF.

In nucleotides, the CDR3 is TGTGCCACCAGCGGGGGACAGGCTTACACCGGGGAGCTGTTTTTT. Its protein is CATSGGQAYTGELFF. V usage is TRBV15 and J usage is TRBJ2-2; 8 bases are shared with TRBD1. V was pared by 5 bases and J by 3 bases, with 5 bases of the junction left unmatched. This CDR3 has 15 residues. Germline CDR1 and CDR2: LNHNV and YYDKDF (reference sequence). The complete variable domain, with remaining parts taken from reference TRBV15 and TRBJ2-2, reads DAMVIQNPRYQVTQFGKPVTLSCSQTLNHNVMYWYQQKSSQAPKLLFHYYDKDFNNEADTPDNFQSRRPNTSFCFLDIRSPGLGDTAMYLCATSGGQAYTGELFFGEGSRLTVL.

CDR3 region: CASGTGGSPGNTIYF. The CDR3 coding sequence is TGTGCCAGTGGGACAGGGGGCTCCCCTGGAAACACCATATATTTT. The chain has TRBV19 and TRBJ1-3; 12 positions match TRBD1. V dropped 8 bases and J dropped 2; count of bases not matched to a gene: 4. The CDR3 contains 15 residues. The germline CDR1 and CDR2 sequences are LNHDA and SQIVND (reference sequence).

The chain is built from TRBV5-4 and TRBJ1-2, with D perhaps TRBD1 (6 bases). From germline, CDR1 is SGHNT and CDR2 YYREEE (reference sequence). With 3 bases removed from V and 3 bases from J, the gap between germline ends came to 9 bases. This CDR3 has 13 residues. For the CDR3, the DNA is TGTGCCAGCAGCTCCCGACAGGACTATGGCTACACCTTC. Translated: CASSSRQDYGYTF.